This TCR beta chain was profiled in a study of post-analysis software for immune sequencing data. Across the study: Recorded disease courses covered relapsing-remitting, secondary progressive and progressive-relapsing multiple sclerosis. Some patients had no subtype annotation.

As concerns this clonotype: The antigen is not known.

Germline values: CDR1 SGHKS, CDR2 YYEKEE (reference sequence). This CDR3 is 16 amino acids long. V lost 3 bases, J lost 6 bases, and 9 bases stayed unmatched. Whole-study results and caveats: About 5 TRBV segments (TRBV5-6, TRBV5-1 and TRBV20-1 among them) occurred more frequently in patients than in controls. Batch-mates among the samples co-clustered strongly by F measure. Normalized Chao1 diversity was significantly lower in multiple sclerosis patients than in controls.

Tagging with unique molecular identifiers was a feature of the TCR beta cDNA libraries. cDNA molecules numbering 450,000 to 650,000 came from around 0.96 to 9.9 million T cells. A single record per CDR3 protein comes from TCRdb applying MiXCR to the PCR reads. This sample carries 820,000 or so distinct CDR3 sequences, under 70% of them seen once, and the ten largest clones take approximately 4.5%. Sequenced input: blood. This TCR was sampled from a girl aged 10 to 17 with multiple sclerosis. J is TRBJ2-4 and V is TRBV5-5; 10 bases are shared with TRBD1. As DNA, the CDR3 is TGTGCCAGCAGCTCCAGACAGACAGGGGGCAGAAACATTCAGTACTTC. Encoded protein: CASSSRQTGGRNIQYF.